This T cell receptor (beta chain) was captured in a study of T cell repertoires in cytomegalovirus infection. Study-level background: Both a matching HLA type and CMV infection were indicated by public TCR beta signatures. Study results and limitations: HLA-C-restricted CMV clonotypes gave the most frequent clonotype in two of eight donors.

The sample holds many counts of this clonotype. No antigen is known for it. CDR1 is DFQATT, CDR2 SNEGSKA, per germline (reference sequence). This CDR3 region has 16 residues. V lost 6 bases to trimming and J lost 4 bases; unmatched junction nucleotides: 13. MiXCR, applied by TCRdb to the reads, yields one record per CDR3 protein. There are about 240,000 distinct CDR3 sequences in the sample; 6% to 8% occur only once, and around 6.9% lies in the top ten. The J gene is TRBJ2-5, the V gene TRBV20-1, with TRBD2 matching over 11 bases. What was sequenced was PBMCs. The receptor's source is a human donor in good health (CMV status not recorded). Some clones in this sample may be carry-over from other donors' samples. CDR3 sequence (DNA): TGCAGTGCGAGACGACTAGCGGGGCCCTCGGGAGAGACCCAGTACTTC. This encodes CSARRLAGPSGETQYF.